In its sample, the clone carrying this TCR beta chain was seen once. As yet, its antigen is unknown. The table came from immunoSEQ multiplex PCR; TCRdb's copy has only in-frame clones and leaves some out. The sample includes hundreds of thousands of clones, 74% seen only once; the top ten take 1.5% to 2%. The data derive from a study of shared clonotypes between healthy human individuals. Study-wide points: The four-donor shared clonotypes exceeded non-shared clonotypes in generation probability, with non-shared ones scoring lower.

The TCR sequence derives from a woman aged 25 to 39 in good health. Input material: memory CD4+ T cells sorted from blood. As for subset: CD45RA-negative fraction.

This chain's CDR3 is CASSLVAAKNIQYF. DNA for the CDR3: TGTGCCAGCAGTTTAGTCGCGGCCAAAAACATTCAGTACTTC. V and J are TRBV28 and TRBJ2-4, with no clear D. The length of the CDR3 is 14 residues. V lost 2 bases and J 1 base, leaving 6 bases between the germline ends. Germline CDR1 MDHEN, CDR2 SYDVKM.